This T cell receptor (beta chain) was recovered during a study of T cells of healthy individuals. This clonotype was recorded many times. The junction shows a germline mismatch at one end, possibly a read error. CDR3 length: 14 residues. CDR1 is SSHAT and CDR2 is FNYEAQ in the germline V gene (reference sequence). MiXCR, applied by TCRdb to the 5' RACE reads, yields one record per CDR3 protein. The sample comprises around 83,000 distinct CDR3 sequences, roughly 5% of which are singletons, and about 7.5% rests with the top ten. The sequence was obtained from a female donor in good health. V is TRBV7-7 and J is TRBJ2-1, with 7 bases aligning to TRBD2. The CDR3 sequence is CASSFGGRANEQFF. CDR3 nucleotide sequence: TGTGCTAGCAGCTTCGGCGGGAGAGCGAATGAGCAGTTCTTC.